This TCR beta chain was recorded in a study of CD8 T cells in Susac syndrome. Study observations and caveats: The TCR sequencing and HLA analysis in the study involved a relatively small number of individuals, as the study acknowledged.

A remark on this clonotype: Its antigen remains unidentified.

Reverse transcription used about 0.45 to 1 ug RNA and random hexamers. Multiplex immunoSEQ PCR targeted 54 Vbeta and 13 Jbeta TCR beta segments. TCRdb reprocessed the immunoSEQ multiplex PCR reads via MiXCR and lists one record per CDR3 protein. Of 150,000 or so distinct CDR3 sequences in the sample, about 95% were seen once. The CDR3 length is 17 residues. CDR1 SNHLY and CDR2 FYNNEI come from the germline V gene. Trimming took 6 bases from V and 0 from J, leaving 18 bases between them. This sequence originates from a human donor in good health. Sequenced input: CD4+ T cells from PBMCs. The rearrangement joins TRBV2 to TRBJ1-3; a possible D gene is TRBD1 (5 bases). This CDR3 is CASRATGLTNSGNTIYF. The CDR3 nucleotides read TGTGCCAGCAGAGCCACAGGCCTCACCAACTCTGGAAACACCATATATTTT.